What follows are 24 T cell receptor beta chains derived from one specimen sequenced in a study of T cell responses to AZD1222 COVID-19 vaccine. Assay: immunoSEQ multiplex PCR; the TCRdb copy retains only in-frame clones and omits some. The table records roughly 190,000 clones, around 92% of them present only once. The specimen comprised peripheral blood, sampled on day 0 of AZD1222 vaccination. The origin of the receptors is an adult in good health.

J is TRBJ2-7 and V is TRBV6-2 or TRBV6-3; 7 nucleotides agree with TRBD2. CDR1 and CDR2 (germline): MNHEY, SVGEGT. There are 16 residues in the CDR3. The V segment lost 3 bases and the J segment 3 bases; nucleotides outside the gene matches: 11. The CDR3 sequence: CASSYSQRDVNYEQYF. CDR3 nucleotide sequence: TGTGCCAGCAGTTATTCACAGCGGGATGTGAACTACGAGCAGTACTTC.

The gene calls are TRBV11-3 and TRBJ1-2; D not resolved. Deletions cut 5 bases from V and 0 bases from J, with 16 bases between. The CDR3 length is 16 residues. Germline CDR1 reads SGHNT; CDR2 reads YENEEA. The CDR3, as DNA: TGTGCCAGCAGCCGACCCGGACGGCAAGCTAACTATGGCTACACCTTC. As protein: CASSRPGRQANYGYTF.

The chain uses TRBV5-8 and TRBJ1-2; a weak D match, TRBD1 (6 bases). From germline, CDR1 is SGHTS and CDR2 YDEGEE. The CDR3 covers 13 residues. Trimming removed 3 bases from V and 2 bases from J, with 8 bases in between. This CDR3 is CASSSRGNYGYTF. The CDR3 nucleotides are TGTGCCAGCAGCTCTAGGGGGAACTATGGCTACACCTTC.

The chain is built from TRBV7-9 and TRBJ1-4; TRBD1 is a possible D gene (5 bases). The V gene lost 3 bases and the J gene lost 8 bases, with 13 bases spanning the gap. Per the germline V gene, CDR1 is SEHNR and CDR2 is FQNEAQ (reference sequence). There are 14 residues in the CDR3. As DNA, the CDR3 is TGTGCCAGCAGCTTCGGCCAGGGTGGGGAAAAACTGTTTTTT. It translates to CASSFGQGGEKLFF.

The J gene is TRBJ2-7, the V gene TRBV11-2; the match to TRBD1 covers 7 bases. Germline V gene sequence: CDR1 SGHAT, CDR2 FQNNGV. J lost 1 base, V lost 5 bases, and 8 bases had no gene match. The CDR3 is 15 amino acids. Here the CDR3 DNA reads TGTGCCAGCAGCCCGCAGGGGGACACTTCCTACGAGCAGTACTTC. Its protein product is CASSPQGDTSYEQYF.

CDR3 residues: CASSDLAGGSQETQYF. In nucleotides, the CDR3 is TGTGCCAGCAGCGACCTAGCGGGGGGAAGCCAAGAGACCCAGTACTTC. The chain carries TRBV7-2 and TRBJ2-5; 11 positions match TRBD2. V shed 5 bases and J 1 base; nucleotides not matched to a gene: 6. There are 16 residues in the CDR3. The germline V gene encodes CDR1 SGHTA and CDR2 FQGNSA.

This rearrangement joins TRBV5-6 to TRBJ1-3, with 7 positions matching TRBD1. Germline lookup yields CDR1 SGHDT and CDR2 YYEEEE. V dropped 4 bases and J dropped 4; count of bases not matched to a gene: 5. The CDR3 loop spans 14 amino acids. The CDR3 is CASSHRGGGNTIYF. CDR3 in DNA: TGTGCCAGCAGCCACAGGGGTGGCGGAAACACCATATATTTT.

The gene calls are TRBV5-1 and TRBJ1-1, with TRBD1 matching over 10 bases. This CDR3 comprises 15 residues. V lost 3 bases to trimming and J lost 5 bases; unmatched junction nucleotides: 7. CDR1 and CDR2 (germline): SGHRS, YFSETQ. The CDR3 loop reads CASSSASDRGTEAFF. CDR3 DNA: TGCGCCAGCAGCTCGGCCTCGGACAGGGGGACTGAAGCTTTCTTT.

The J gene is TRBJ1-1, the V gene TRBV6-5, with TRBD1 as a possible D gene (5 bases). In germline, CDR1 is MNHEY, CDR2 SVGAGI. The CDR3 loop spans 13 amino acids. V was clipped by 7 bases and J by 2 bases, with 11 bases between them. CDR3 sequence reads: CASKGGANTEAFF. CDR3 coding DNA: TGTGCCAGCAAAGGAGGGGCTAACACTGAAGCTTTCTTT.

This chain connects TRBV7-9 to TRBJ2-2; possible D gene TRBD1, 6 bases. Trimming shortened V by 1 base and J by 2 bases, and 8 bases separated the two germline ends. This CDR3 has 15 amino acids. Germline lookup yields CDR1 SEHNR and CDR2 FQNEAQ (reference sequence). The CDR3 DNA is TGTGCCAGCAGCTTAGGGACAGCAAACACCGGGGAGCTGTTTTTT. The encoded protein is CASSLGTANTGELFF.

V usage is TRBV9 and J usage is TRBJ2-1, with 8 bases lining up with TRBD1. V dropped 4 bases and J dropped 5; count of bases not matched to a gene: 8. The CDR3 covers 15 residues. Germline V CDR1 and CDR2: SGDLS, YYNGEE. CDR3 DNA: TGTGCCAGCAGCCCCGACAGGGGAGAAGACAATGAGCAGTTCTTC. Protein sequence: CASSPDRGEDNEQFF.

The chain uses TRBV7-2 and TRBJ1-3, with 8 bases aligning to TRBD1. Germline assignment: CDR1 SGHTA and CDR2 FQGNSA. V lost 5 bases and J lost 3; bases outside the gene matches: 9. The CDR3 totals 16 residues. CDR3 loop: CASSPRQGPYGNTIYF. In DNA form, the CDR3 reads TGTGCCAGCAGCCCACGACAGGGGCCGTATGGAAACACCATATATTTT. Filled out from reference TRBV7-2 and TRBJ1-3, the complete variable domain reads GAGVSQSPSNKVTEKGKDVELRCDPISGHTALYWYRQSLGQGLEFLIYFQGNSAPDKSGLPSDRFSAERTGGSVSTLTIQRTQQEDSAVYLCASSPRQGPYGNTIYFGEGSWLTVV.

The CDR3 nucleotides are TGCAGCGTTGAAGGGCGTGGATGGCAAAGCGGGACCGGGGAGCTGTTTTTT. Translated: CSVEGRGWQSGTGELFF. V and J are TRBV29-1 and TRBJ2-2; D might be TRBD2 (6 bases). With 1 base removed from V and 5 bases from J, the gap between germline ends came to 20 bases. This CDR3 is built from 17 residues. Germline lookup yields CDR1 SQVTM and CDR2 ANQGSEA.

V is TRBV29-1 and J is TRBJ2-7, with D maybe TRBD2 (6 bases). V dropped 4 bases and J dropped 3 bases, with 13 bases sitting between them. There are 13 residues in the CDR3. Germline lookup yields CDR1 SQVTM and CDR2 ANQGSEA. In nucleotides, the CDR3 is TGCAGCGTTGCTTCCCAGGGACTCTACGAGCAGTACTTC. Translating gives CSVASQGLYEQYF.

The chain joins TRBV6-5 to TRBJ1-5; tentatively, D is TRBD1 (5 bases). The V and J ends lost 8 bases and 0 bases respectively, with 14 bases between them. The CDR3 is made up of 15 amino acids. Germline V CDR1 and CDR2: MNHEY, SVGAGI. This CDR3 reads CASSLTVNSNQPQHF. The CDR3 DNA reads as TGTGCCAGCTCACTGACAGTTAATAGCAATCAGCCCCAGCATTTT.

This chain uses TRBV27 with TRBJ2-1, with TRBD2 matching 8 bases. Trimming cost V 3 bases and J 9 bases; bases outside gene matches: 10. Germline CDR1 and CDR2: MNHEY and SMNVEV (reference sequence). The CDR3 is 15 amino acids. This chain's CDR3 is CASSFTLAGIGEQFF. CDR3 nucleotide sequence: TGTGCCAGCAGTTTCACTCTAGCGGGTATAGGTGAGCAGTTCTTC.

This chain links TRBV10-3 with TRBJ2-3; D is unclear. Germline-derived CDR1 and CDR2 are ENHRY and SYGVKD. This CDR3 spans 14 amino acids. Trimming took off 3 bases at V and 4 bases at J, with 11 bases between the two ends. For the CDR3, the DNA is TGTGCCATCAGTGAAACCCGGGCCGCAGATACGCAGTATTTT. This sequence encodes CAISETRAADTQYF.

A single count supports this clone. The chain carries TRBV4-1 and TRBJ2-1, with 9 bases that match TRBD2. The junction had 8 bases not matched to a gene; V was cut back by 4 bases and J by 4 bases. The V gene's germline CDR1 is MGHRA and CDR2 YSYEKL. The CDR3 has 16 residues. This chain's CDR3 is CASSPRAGGKYNEQFF. The CDR3 bases are TGCGCCAGCAGCCCTCGGGCGGGGGGGAAATACAATGAGCAGTTCTTC.

The J gene is TRBJ1-6, the V gene TRBV15; TRBD1 might be the D (6 bases). Trimming took off 3 bases at V and 0 bases at J, with 12 bases between the two ends. There are 17 residues in the CDR3. Per germline, CDR1 LNHNV and CDR2 YYDKDF (reference sequence). CDR3: CATSSDRLSSYNSPLHF. The DNA of the CDR3 is TGTGCCACCAGCAGCGACAGGTTAAGCTCCTATAATTCACCCCTCCACTTT.

The gene calls are TRBV6-5 and TRBJ1-2; 8 bases align to TRBD1. J lost 6 bases, V lost 5 bases, and 8 bases had no gene match. Germline values: CDR1 MNHEY, CDR2 SVGAGI. The CDR3 length is 14 residues. CDR3 region: CASSPRTGTDGYTF. CDR3 DNA sequence: TGTGCCAGCAGTCCTCGGACAGGGACGGATGGCTACACCTTC.

This clone was found once. This chain links TRBV5-1 with TRBJ1-5; no definite D call. Trimming pared 1 base from V and 5 bases from J, leaving 13 bases between. Germline V gives CDR1 SGHRS, CDR2 YFSETQ. This CDR3 has 15 amino acids. CDR3 nucleotide sequence: TGCGCCAGCAGCTTGTGGGCAGGTGCGGATCAGCCCCAGCATTTT. Residues: CASSLWAGADQPQHF. The full variable domain, completed using reference TRBV5-1 and TRBJ1-5, is KAGVTQTPRYLIKTRGQQVTLSCSPISGHRSVSWYQQTPGQGLQFLFEYFSETQRNKGNFPGRFSGRQFSNSRSEMNVSTLELGDSALYLCASSLWAGADQPQHFGDGTRLSIL.

The CDR3 DNA sequence: TGTGCCAGCTCACCACGGCAGGGGGGCTATGGCTACACCTTC. As protein: CASSPRQGGYGYTF. V and J are TRBV18 and TRBJ1-2, with 7 bases matching TRBD1. Germline V gene data show CDR1 as KGHSH and CDR2 as LQKENI. V was pared by 1 base and J by 4 bases, with 3 bases of the junction left unmatched. This CDR3 region has 14 residues.

This chain joins TRBV6-1 and TRBJ2-2; 10 positions agree with TRBD2. The CDR3 is made up of 16 amino acids. The trim removed 5 bases at V and 5 bases at J, leaving 8 bases unmatched. Germline assignment: CDR1 MNHNS and CDR2 SASEGT. For the CDR3, the DNA is TGTGCCAGCAGTAAAGGCGGTAGCGGGGGGACCGGGGAGCTGTTTTTT. Protein product: CASSKGGSGGTGELFF.

The chain joins TRBV18 to TRBJ1-5; tentatively, D is TRBD1 (6 bases). Trimming took 2 bases from V and 3 from J, leaving 14 bases between them. Germline-derived CDR1 and CDR2 are KGHSH and LQKENI. CDR3 size: 16 residues. CDR3 residues: CASSPELNRVNQPQHF. The CDR3 coding sequence is TGTGCCAGCTCACCAGAGTTGAACAGGGTCAATCAGCCCCAGCATTTT.